The present TCR beta chain was sequenced within a study of T cells after somatic rescue of genetic block (dated by TCRdb to 2019 to 2021). Study-wide context: The study assessed how robust, over the long term, a T-cell system was when the system had developed through somatic rescue of a genetic block in T-cell development.

With respect to this clone: No cognate antigen has been identified for it. Base qualities are not at hand, and no much larger clone is one base apart.

Based on the germline V gene, the CDR1 and CDR2 sequences are SGHRS and YFSETQ. V lost 4 bases and J lost 8 bases; the stretch between them is 9 bases long. The CDR3, from cysteine to phenylalanine, totals 11 residues. Here the CDR3 DNA is all that survives: 33 bases in frame from base 1. The library was built by means of the immunoSEQ multiplex PCR assay. TCRdb mirrors the immuneACCESS table, restricted to in-frame sequences. Some clones are absent from its copies; in checked studies, under half trace to an unresolved V gene, and the reason for the others is unknown. For this sample there are 110,000 or so clones; around nine tenths appear just once. The top ten constitute roughly 1.5% of the sample.

This TCR was recovered from a woman aged 18-29 years. Sequencing input: peripheral blood mononuclear cells (PBMCs). The chain employs TRBV5-1 and TRBJ1-1; a confident D gene designation cannot be given. The CDR3 protein is CASSLGKEAFF. Here is the DNA: TGCGCCAGCAGCCTCGGGAAGGAAGCTTTCTTT.